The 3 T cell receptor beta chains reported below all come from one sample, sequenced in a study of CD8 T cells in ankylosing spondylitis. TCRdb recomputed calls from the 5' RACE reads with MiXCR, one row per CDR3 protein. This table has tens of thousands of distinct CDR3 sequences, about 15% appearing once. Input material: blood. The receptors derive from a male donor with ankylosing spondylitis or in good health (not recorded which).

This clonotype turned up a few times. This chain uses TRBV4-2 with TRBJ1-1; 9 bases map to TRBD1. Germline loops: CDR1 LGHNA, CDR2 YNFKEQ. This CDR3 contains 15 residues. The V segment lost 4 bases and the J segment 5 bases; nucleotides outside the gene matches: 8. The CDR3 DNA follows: TGTGCCAGCAGCCCGGGACAGGGAAGATGGACTGAAGCTTTCTTT. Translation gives CASSPGQGRWTEAFF.

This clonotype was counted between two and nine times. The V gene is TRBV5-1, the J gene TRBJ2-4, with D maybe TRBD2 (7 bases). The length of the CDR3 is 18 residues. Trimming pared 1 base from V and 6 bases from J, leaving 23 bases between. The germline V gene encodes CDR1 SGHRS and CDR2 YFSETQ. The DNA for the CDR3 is TGCGCCAGCAGCTTGATCAGGGCCCACCAGGGAGGGGGAAACATTCAGTACTTC. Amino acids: CASSLIRAHQGGGNIQYF.

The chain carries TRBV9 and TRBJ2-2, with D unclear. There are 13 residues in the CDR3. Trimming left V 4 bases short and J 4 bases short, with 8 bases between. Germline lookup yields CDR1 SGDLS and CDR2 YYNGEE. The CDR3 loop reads CASSQISTGELFF. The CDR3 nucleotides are TGTGCCAGCAGCCAAATATCCACCGGGGAGCTGTTTTTT.